These 20 T cell receptor beta chains originate from one sample sequenced in a study of T-cell reconstitution after alpha-beta-depleted transplantation in children. The study, taken as a whole, reports: Reported findings indicate that, about two months after transplant, alpha-beta T cells came from several hundred expanded clones, which were derived from non-depleted graft cells.

The antigens of these receptors remain unknown. The TCRbeta library incorporated unique molecular identifiers. Each CDR3 protein gets one entry after TCRdb re-called the PCR reads with MiXCR. The repertoire holds approximately 31,000 distinct CDR3 sequences, with 6.4% as singletons. The sample in question was peripheral blood, obtained 60 days after TCRalphabeta/CD19-depleted stem cell transplant. Receptors originate from a child younger than two who had a stem cell transplant for acute myeloid leukemia, so the T cells may come from the graft donor.

In this sample, this clonotype turned up many times. V is TRBV5-1 and J is TRBJ1-1; tentative D call: TRBD1 (6 bases). Trimming took 2 bases from V and 3 from J, leaving 8 bases between them. Germline-derived CDR1 and CDR2 are SGHRS and YFSETQ. The length of the CDR3 is 13 residues. CDR3 sequence: CASSLTGYTEAFF. The CDR3 DNA reads TGCGCCAGCAGCTTAACAGGGTACACTGAAGCTTTCTTT.

This clonotype was seen ten or more times. V is TRBV11-2 and J is TRBJ2-7; D ambiguous. Per the germline V gene, CDR1 is SGHAT and CDR2 is FQNNGV. Trimming stripped 4 bases from V and 3 bases from J, with 7 bases between. This CDR3 region has 12 residues. CDR3 bases: TGTGCCAGCAGCTCAGTTGGCTACGAGCAGTACTTC. It is translated as CASSSVGYEQYF.

Notes on this clonotype: This may arise from a read error, as a much more abundant clone is one base away. V is TRBV28 and J is TRBJ2-6, with 7 bases fitting TRBD1. Germline V lookup: CDR1 MDHEN, CDR2 SYDVKM. The CDR3 loop spans 17 amino acids. CDR3 amino acids: CASSPGDSSSVANVLTF. Here the CDR3 DNA reads TGTGCCAGCAGCCCTGGGGACAGCTCCTCTGTGGCCAACGTCCTGACTTTC.

This chain connects TRBV28 to TRBJ2-7, with 8 bases identical to TRBD1. The CDR3 has 13 amino acids. Germline V gene lookup returns CDR1 MDHEN and CDR2 SYDVKM. V was clipped by 6 bases and J by 3 bases; unmatched bases: 4. The CDR3 loop reads CASRQQGGYEQYF. The CDR3 bases are TGTGCCAGCAGACAACAGGGGGGCTACGAGCAGTACTTC.

This clonotype was found many times. The chain recombines TRBV7-8 with TRBJ1-3; D gene uncertain. V was trimmed by 3 bases and J by 3 bases, leaving 12 bases between them. Germline V gives CDR1 SGHVS, CDR2 FQNEAQ. The length of the CDR3 is 15 residues. The CDR3 spells CASSLDLLGGNTIYF. CDR3 sequence (DNA): TGTGCCAGCAGCTTGGACCTTTTGGGTGGAAACACCATATATTTT.

This clonotype showed up many times. The chain uses TRBV7-2 and TRBJ2-7; 10 nucleotides line up with TRBD1. CDR3 size: 13 residues. Germline values: CDR1 SGHTA, CDR2 FQGNSA. Trimming at V came to 2 bases and at J to 12 bases, leaving 7 bases not matched to a gene. CDR3 loop: CASSLPRDRGWYF. The CDR3 DNA follows: TGTGCCAGCAGCTTACCTCGGGACAGGGGTTGGTACTTC.

There are many counts of this clonotype. The chain employs TRBV12-3 or TRBV12-4 and TRBJ1-4; 10 positions match TRBD1. After removal of 5 bases from V and 11 bases from J, the junction contained 8 bases not matched to a gene. The CDR3 totals 14 residues. The CDR3 DNA sequence: TGTGCCAGCAGTGACCCGGACAGGGGGTTGAAACTGTTTTTT. As protein: CASSDPDRGLKLFF.

This clonotype was picked up many times. The chain links TRBV7-8 to TRBJ2-5, with a weak D call TRBD2 (5 bases). Trimming took off 4 bases at V and 5 bases at J, with 17 bases between the two ends. The CDR3 extends over 15 amino acids. Germline assignment: CDR1 SGHVS and CDR2 FQNEAQ. The CDR3 nucleotides read TGTGCCAGCAGCTCCCCGGAGAGGGTCGGGGAGACCCAGTACTTC. This codes for CASSSPERVGETQYF.

This clonotype has ten or more counts. The genes are TRBV5-6 and TRBJ2-7; D not certain. Germline lookup yields CDR1 SGHDT and CDR2 YYEEEE. The CDR3 contains 13 residues. V lost 1 base and J 6 bases, leaving 11 bases between the germline ends. In DNA, the CDR3 is TGTGCCAGCAGCTTGTCCGAGGATAGCGAGCAGTACTTC. Protein sequence: CASSLSEDSEQYF. The variable domain in full, completed from reference TRBV5-6 and TRBJ2-7, reads DAGVTQSPTHLIKTRGQQVTLRCSPKSGHDTVSWYQQALGQGPQFIFQYYEEEERQRGNFPDRFSGHQFPNYSSELNVNALLLGDSALYLCASSLSEDSEQYFGPGTRLTVT.

This chain joins TRBV6-2 or TRBV6-3 and TRBJ1-2; maybe TRBD1 (6 bases). CDR1 is MNHEY and CDR2 is SVGEGT in the germline V gene. The CDR3 has 14 amino acids. The V end lost 5 bases, the J end lost 4 bases, and 14 bases lay between the germline ends. CDR3 in amino acids: CASSTRTVGYGYTF. The CDR3 DNA reads as TGTGCCAGCAGTACCCGGACAGTAGGCTATGGCTACACCTTC.

This clonotype has at least ten counts. Here the CDR3 DNA reads TGCGCCAGCAGCCGGGGGACAGGCCGGAACACTGAAGCTTTCTTT. It encodes CASSRGTGRNTEAFF. The V call is TRBV4-1, the J call TRBJ1-1; the match to TRBD1 covers 8 bases. Germline CDR1 is MGHRA and CDR2 is YSYEKL. V was clipped by 4 bases and J by 1 base; unmatched bases: 5. The CDR3 consists of 15 residues.

Ten or more counts support this clonotype. The chain employs TRBV2 and TRBJ2-1; tentatively, D is TRBD2 (5 bases). This CDR3 comprises 14 residues. Trimming removed 5 bases at V and 7 bases at J, with 15 bases between. CDR1 and CDR2 from the germline V gene are SNHLY and FYNNEI. DNA of the CDR3: TGTGCCAGCAGTCTAGCTAGGTTGGGGAATGAGCAGTTCTTC. Amino acids: CASSLARLGNEQFF. The entire variable domain, with the rest obtained from reference TRBV2 and TRBJ2-1, is as follows: EPEVTQTPSHQVTQMGQEVILRCVPISNHLYFYWYRQILGQKVEFLVSFYNNEISEKSEIFDDQFSVERPDGSNFTLKIRSTKLEDSAMYFCASSLARLGNEQFFGPGTRLTVL.

This clonotype is labeled medium-sized. The CDR3 DNA is TGCAGCGTTGAAGAAAAAGGGGGCGGTTATGGCTACACCTTC. It translates to CSVEEKGGGYGYTF. The V and J genes are TRBV29-1 and TRBJ1-2, with 7 nucleotides matching TRBD1. CDR1 SQVTM and CDR2 ANQGSEA come from the germline V gene. This CDR3 is 14 amino acids long. V was pared by 0 bases and J by 5 bases, with 6 bases of the junction left unmatched.

This clonotype has a count of ten or more. The gene calls are TRBV6-5 and TRBJ1-1; 10 bases map to TRBD1. The CDR3 totals 16 residues. The trim removed 1 base at V and 5 bases at J, leaving 7 bases unmatched. The germline V gene encodes CDR1 MNHEY and CDR2 SVGAGI. The CDR3 loop is CASSYLQLDRGTEAFF. CDR3 in DNA: TGTGCCAGCAGTTACTTACAACTGGACAGGGGGACTGAAGCTTTCTTT.

This clonotype has at least ten counts. The chain couples TRBV5-5 to TRBJ1-2; D uncertain. This CDR3 has 14 amino acids. V was trimmed by 4 bases and J by 5 bases, leaving 15 bases between them. The germline CDR1 and CDR2 sequences are SGHKS and YYEKEE (reference sequence). CDR3 sequence (DNA): TGTGCCAGCAGCCCCCCCGAAGCGACTTATGGCTACACCTTC. Encoded protein: CASSPPEATYGYTF.

This clonotype was found many times. The genes are TRBV7-9 and TRBJ2-7; D not certain. The length of the CDR3 is 14 residues. With 5 bases removed from V and 1 base from J, the gap between germline ends came to 12 bases. Germline V gene sequence: CDR1 SEHNR, CDR2 FQNEAQ (reference sequence). The DNA of the CDR3 is TGTGCCAGCAGCCCCTCGTCTCCTTCCTACGAGCAGTACTTC. This gives the protein CASSPSSPSYEQYF.

Many counts were recorded for this clonotype. The V and J genes are TRBV12-3 or TRBV12-4 and TRBJ2-1, with 8 bases matching TRBD1. Losses at the gene ends were 5 bases for V and 9 bases for J; bases not matched to a gene: 6. This CDR3 contains 13 residues. The CDR3 loop reads CASSLGTGPEQFF. DNA of the CDR3: TGTGCCAGCAGTCTCGGGACAGGCCCTGAGCAGTTCTTC.

At least ten counts were recorded for this clonotype. An end of the junction differs from the germline gene, which may be a read error. This sequence joins TRBV6-5 and TRBJ2-3, with 7 bases that match TRBD2. The V gene's germline CDR1 is MNHEY and CDR2 SVGAGI. CDR3 length: 16 residues. The chain's CDR3 is CASSYSTSAITDTQYF. CDR3 nucleotide sequence: TGTGCCAGCAGCTACTCCACTAGCGCAATCACAGATACGCAGTATTTT.

This clonotype was observed a handful of times. The V call is TRBV4-2, the J call TRBJ1-1; D uncertain. V was trimmed by 8 bases and J by 5 bases, leaving 21 bases between them. The length of the CDR3 is 15 residues. CDR1 is LGHNA, CDR2 YNFKEQ, per germline. CDR3 in DNA: TGTGCCAGCGGTTCCGGGCCCCCCTCCGGGACTGAAGCTTTCTTT. The encoded protein is CASGSGPPSGTEAFF.

This clonotype came up many times. V gene TRBV5-1 combines with J gene TRBJ1-1; the D gene is possibly TRBD1 (6 bases). Germline V gives CDR1 SGHRS, CDR2 YFSETQ. This CDR3 spans 12 amino acids. The V gene lost 3 bases and the J gene lost 6 bases, with 9 bases spanning the gap. The DNA of the CDR3 is TGCGCCAGCAGCTATACAGGGCCTGAAGCTTTCTTT. It translates to CASSYTGPEAFF.